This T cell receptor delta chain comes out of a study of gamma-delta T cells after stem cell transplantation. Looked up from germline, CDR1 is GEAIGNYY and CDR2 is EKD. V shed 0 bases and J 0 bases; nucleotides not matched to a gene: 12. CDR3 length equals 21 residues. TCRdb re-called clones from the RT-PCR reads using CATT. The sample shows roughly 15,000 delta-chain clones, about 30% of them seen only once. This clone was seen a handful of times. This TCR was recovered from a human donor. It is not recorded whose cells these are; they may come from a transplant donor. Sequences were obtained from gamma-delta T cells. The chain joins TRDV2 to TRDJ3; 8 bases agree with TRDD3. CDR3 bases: TGTGCCTGTGACACCGGAACTGGGGGGCTGGCCAGCTCCTGGGACACCCGACAGATGTTTTTC. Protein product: CACDTGTGGLASSWDTRQMFF.